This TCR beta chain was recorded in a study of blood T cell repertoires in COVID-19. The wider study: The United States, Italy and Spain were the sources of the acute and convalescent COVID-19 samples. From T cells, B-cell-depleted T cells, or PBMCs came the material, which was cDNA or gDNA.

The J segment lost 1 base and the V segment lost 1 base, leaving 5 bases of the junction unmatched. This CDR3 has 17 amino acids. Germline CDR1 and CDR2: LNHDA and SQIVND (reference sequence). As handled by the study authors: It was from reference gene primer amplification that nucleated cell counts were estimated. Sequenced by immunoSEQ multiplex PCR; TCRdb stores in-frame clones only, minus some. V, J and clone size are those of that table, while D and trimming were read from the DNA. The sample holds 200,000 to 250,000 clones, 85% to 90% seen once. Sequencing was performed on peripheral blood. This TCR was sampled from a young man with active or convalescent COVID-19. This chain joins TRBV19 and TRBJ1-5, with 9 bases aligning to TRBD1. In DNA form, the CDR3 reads TGTGCCAGTAGTATAGTGTCGGGACAGGGAAGCAATCAGCCCCAGCATTTT. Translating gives CASSIVSGQGSNQPQHF.